One sample yielded the 22 T cell receptor beta chains listed below, sequenced in a study of blood T cell repertoires in COVID-19. Sequencing used immunoSEQ multiplex PCR; TCRdb keeps in-frame clones, though not all of them. The table lists about 270,000 clones, about 81% of them singletons. Sequenced: peripheral blood. Receptors originate from a human donor with COVID-19, enrolled during active disease. The donor label of this sample is uncertain.

V is TRBV4-1 and J is TRBJ2-3; TRBD2 agrees at 7 bases. The CDR3 runs to 20 residues. Germline CDR1 MGHRA, CDR2 YSYEKL. V was pared by 4 bases and J by 0 bases, with 19 bases of the junction left unmatched. CDR3 loop: CASSPEGGSRHTSSTDTQYF. The CDR3 DNA follows: TGCGCCAGCAGCCCAGAAGGCGGGAGCAGGCATACTTCTAGCACAGATACGCAGTATTTT.

The rearrangement joins TRBV11-2 to TRBJ1-5, with TRBD1 identical over 8 bases. The CDR3 length is 15 residues. V gave up 4 bases and J gave up 2 bases; unmatched junction bases: 4. In germline, CDR1 is SGHAT, CDR2 FQNNGV. CDR3 nucleotides: TGTGCCAGCAGCTCCGGACAGGGCGGCAATCAGCCCCAGCATTTT. Amino acids: CASSSGQGGNQPQHF.

The chain links TRBV5-5 to TRBJ1-5, with D unclear. Between the trimmed V and J ends, which lost 4 bases and 1 base, there was a span of 6 bases. Germline CDR1 reads SGHKS; CDR2 reads YYEKEE (reference sequence). The CDR3 has 13 amino acids. The CDR3 DNA reads TGTGCCAGCAGCACCCGGAGCAATCAGCCCCAGCATTTT. Translation: CASSTRSNQPQHF.

The V gene is TRBV11-3, the J gene TRBJ2-1; 7 bases align to TRBD1. Germline CDR1 reads SGHNT; CDR2 reads YENEEA. The CDR3 runs 14 residues. After removal of 5 bases from V and 5 bases from J, the junction contained 6 bases not matched to a gene. The DNA for the CDR3 is TGTGCCAGCAGCCGGACAGGTGTTAACAATGAGCAGTTCTTC. This gives the protein CASSRTGVNNEQFF. Complete variable domain (other parts from reference TRBV11-3 and TRBJ2-1): EAGVVQSPRYKIIEKKQPVAFWCNPISGHNTLYWYLQNLGQGPELLIRYENEEAVDDSQLPKDRFSAERLKGVDSTLKIQPAELGDSAVYLCASSRTGVNNEQFFGPGTRLTVL.

The chain employs TRBV14 and TRBJ2-7; 9 bases align to TRBD2. Trimming at V came to 1 base and at J to 3 bases, leaving 19 bases not matched to a gene. This CDR3 has 20 amino acids. CDR1 and CDR2 (germline): SGHDN, FVKESK. CDR3 loop: CASSQANRGRALGEYYEQYF. CDR3 DNA sequence: TGTGCCAGCAGCCAAGCTAATCGCGGGAGGGCCTTGGGTGAATACTACGAGCAGTACTTC.

CDR3 DNA: TGTGCCAGCAGCTTAGGACTAGCGGAAGGTGATGAGCAGTTCTTC. Translating it yields CASSLGLAEGDEQFF. The chain couples TRBV7-3 to TRBJ2-1, with 10 bases lining up with TRBD2. The CDR3 has 15 residues. Germline CDR1 is SGHTA and CDR2 is FQGTGA. Unmatched junction bases numbered 6, after V lost 2 bases and J lost 8 bases.

The rearrangement joins TRBV6-2 or TRBV6-3 to TRBJ2-7, with D uncertain. Trimming removed 1 base from V and 7 bases from J, with 5 bases in between. Germline V gene lookup returns CDR1 MNHEY and CDR2 SVGEGT. The CDR3 is 11 amino acids. The chain's CDR3 is CASSYFREQYF. For the CDR3, the DNA is TGTGCCAGCAGTTACTTCCGGGAGCAGTACTTC.

The gene calls are TRBV7-9 and TRBJ1-2, with unresolved D. Germline V gene sequence: CDR1 SEHNR, CDR2 FQNEAQ (reference sequence). The CDR3 sequence is 14 residues long. The ends were cut back, 8 bases at V and 4 bases at J, with 17 bases in the middle. For the CDR3, the DNA is TGTGCCAGCCTCCCCGCCGGGTTCGGCTATGGCTACACCTTC. Its protein product is CASLPAGFGYGYTF.

The J gene is TRBJ1-1, the V gene TRBV7-2; D uncertain. V lost 2 bases and J 0 bases, leaving 13 bases between the germline ends. CDR3 size: 16 residues. Germline values: CDR1 SGHTA, CDR2 FQGNSA. In nucleotides, the CDR3 is TGTGCCAGCAGCTTAAGCGCCTCTTTAGTGAACACTGAAGCTTTCTTT. It encodes CASSLSASLVNTEAFF.

This clone was picked up a small number of times. Here the CDR3 reads CASSPGEAGGYTF. The CDR3 coding sequence is TGCGCCAGCAGCCCCGGCGAGGCGGGGGGCTACACCTTC. The chain combines TRBV5-1 with TRBJ1-2, with no clear D. With 4 bases removed from V and 8 bases from J, the gap between germline ends came to 15 bases. The CDR3 consists of 13 residues. Germline values: CDR1 SGHRS, CDR2 YFSETQ.

The chain uses TRBV9 and TRBJ2-3; 13 nucleotides agree with TRBD2. V trimming: 4 bases; J trimming: 6 bases; junction bases outside the gene matches: 8. This CDR3 has 16 residues. Germline V lookup: CDR1 SGDLS, CDR2 YYNGEE. DNA for the CDR3: TGTGCCAGCAGCAGAGGGACTAGCGGGAAGGACGATACGCAGTATTTT. As protein: CASSRGTSGKDDTQYF.

The chain carries TRBV5-1 and TRBJ2-5; D is possibly TRBD1 (5 bases). The germline V and J ends were trimmed by 6 bases and 0 bases, with 15 bases remaining between them. The CDR3 runs to 15 residues. Germline-derived CDR1 and CDR2 are SGHRS and YFSETQ. The CDR3 nucleotides are TGCGCCAGCAAAGAGGACACTCAGTACCAAGAGACCCAGTACTTC. Protein sequence: CASKEDTQYQETQYF.

This chain links TRBV29-1 with TRBJ2-1; 9 nucleotides align to TRBD2. V dropped 4 bases and J dropped 8; count of bases not matched to a gene: 9. The CDR3 length is 14 residues. Germline values: CDR1 SQVTM, CDR2 ANQGSEA. CDR3 coding DNA: TGCAGCGTTGCACCTAGCGGGACTGGCTATGAGCAGTTCTTC. Translated: CSVAPSGTGYEQFF.

The chain recombines TRBV10-3 with TRBJ2-2, with TRBD1 matching 8 bases. Losses at the gene ends were 5 bases for V and 4 bases for J; bases not matched to a gene: 12. The CDR3 spans 17 residues. Germline assignment: CDR1 ENHRY and CDR2 SYGVKD. CDR3: CAISLPSGGPTTGELFF. As DNA, the CDR3 is TGTGCCATCAGTCTGCCTTCAGGGGGCCCGACCACCGGGGAGCTGTTTTTT.

CDR3 nucleotide sequence: TGTGCCAGCAGCTTGGACGGACACTATAATTCACCCCTCCACTTT. This gives the protein CASSLDGHYNSPLHF. This chain links TRBV11-2 with TRBJ1-6, with a tentative D call TRBD1 (5 bases). V lost 3 bases to trimming and J lost 3 bases, with 9 bases between them. This CDR3 has 15 amino acids. Per the germline V gene, CDR1 is SGHAT and CDR2 is FQNNGV.

The chain has TRBV7-2 and TRBJ1-2; D may be TRBD1 (5 bases). Germline values: CDR1 SGHTA, CDR2 FQGNSA. The length of the CDR3 is 15 residues. V lost 5 bases to trimming and J lost 4 bases, with 17 bases between them. CDR3 loop: CASSAGPLQGYGYTF. CDR3 bases: TGTGCCAGCAGCGCAGGCCCTCTCCAGGGCTATGGCTACACCTTC. Using reference TRBV7-2 and TRBJ1-2 for the parts outside the CDR3, the full variable domain is GAGVSQSPSNKVTEKGKDVELRCDPISGHTALYWYRQSLGQGLEFLIYFQGNSAPDKSGLPSDRFSAERTGGSVSTLTIQRTQQEDSAVYLCASSAGPLQGYGYTFGSGTRLTVV.

The chain recombines TRBV11-2 with TRBJ2-3; D possibly corresponds to TRBD2 (6 bases). Germline V gene sequence: CDR1 SGHAT, CDR2 FQNNGV. V was trimmed by 5 bases and J by 3 bases, leaving 18 bases between them. The CDR3 sequence is 16 residues long. The CDR3 sequence is CASSGGSGGKTDTQYF. The CDR3 bases are TGTGCCAGCAGCGGGGGTAGCGGTGGGAAGACAGATACGCAGTATTTT.

The V call is TRBV6-4, the J call TRBJ1-1, with 8 bases matching TRBD1. The CDR3 consists of 13 residues. Germline-derived CDR1 and CDR2 are MRHNA and SNTAGT. Trimming cost V 5 bases and J 11 bases; bases outside gene matches: 10. CDR3 DNA sequence: TGTGCCAGCAGTTCATTTCAGGGGGCAGTTGCTTTCTTT. Amino acids: CASSSFQGAVAFF.

V and J are TRBV5-1 and TRBJ2-1; 10 bases are a match to TRBD1. Per the germline V gene, CDR1 is SGHRS and CDR2 is YFSETQ. V gave up 3 bases and J gave up 5 bases; unmatched junction bases: 5. The CDR3 is 15 amino acids. The CDR3 coding sequence is TGCGCCAGCAGCTGGGACAGGGGACCTGACAATGAGCAGTTCTTC. This translates into CASSWDRGPDNEQFF.

The chain recombines TRBV6-5 with TRBJ2-7; no reliable D call. This CDR3 region has 12 residues. The V end was cut by 8 bases, the J end by 3 bases, with 11 bases between. CDR1 MNHEY and CDR2 SVGAGI come from the germline V gene. CDR3 amino acids: CASVLSNYEQYF. Here the CDR3 DNA reads TGTGCCAGCGTCCTTAGCAACTACGAGCAGTACTTC.

The rearrangement uses TRBV18 and TRBJ1-6; 7 bases fit TRBD1. Germline CDR1 KGHSH, CDR2 LQKENI. The CDR3 loop spans 14 amino acids. J gave up 5 bases and V 5 bases, and 3 bases lay outside the gene matches. The CDR3 is CASSFGQDNSPLHF. Here the CDR3 DNA reads TGTGCCAGCTCATTTGGACAGGATAATTCACCCCTCCACTTT.

This chain uses TRBV28 with TRBJ2-5; D may be TRBD1 (6 bases). This CDR3 is 17 amino acids long. Looked up from germline, CDR1 is MDHEN and CDR2 is SYDVKM. V was pared by 4 bases and J by 4 bases, with 22 bases between. The CDR3 spells CASSSVKAGVVSETQYF. CDR3 bases: TGTGCCAGCAGTTCGGTGAAGGCAGGGGTCGTTTCAGAGACCCAGTACTTC.